The present entry profiles one T cell receptor beta chain with its context. V was pared by 0 bases and J by 2 bases, with 7 bases of the junction left unmatched. Per the germline V gene, CDR1 is SGHRS and CDR2 is YFSETQ. CDR3 length equals 16 residues. The sample originates from a study of blood T cell repertoires in COVID-19. Study in general: Samples of COVID-19 (acute and convalescent) were obtained from the United States, Italy and Spain. T cells, B-cell-depleted T cells, or PBMCs provided the cDNA or gDNA that served as material.

Per the authors' pipeline: It was from reference gene primer amplification that nucleated cell counts were estimated. Libraries were prepared by immunoSEQ multiplex PCR; TCRdb keeps only in-frame clonotypes and omits some of them. V and J calls and clone size are as listed in that table; D and trimming were resolved from the DNA. The repertoire consists of 150,000 to 200,000 clones, with around nine tenths occurring once and the leading ten covering about 9.4%. This clonotype was obtained from a woman aged 70-85 years with COVID-19, enrolled during active disease. Material: peripheral blood. The chain carries TRBV5-1 and TRBJ2-7; 8 bases agree with TRBD1. CDR3 in DNA: TGCGCCAGCAGCTTGGCATTGACAGGGGTCGCCTACGAGCAGTACTTC. Protein sequence: CASSLALTGVAYEQYF.